The clone carrying this T cell receptor beta chain was picked up a small number of times. The CDR3 loop spans 13 amino acids. The germline V gene encodes CDR1 MGHDK and CDR2 SYGVNS. V lost 3 bases, J lost 8 bases, and 3 bases stayed unmatched. This entry is derived from a study of patients and donors after allogeneic stem cell transplantation. TCRdb redid the calling of the RT-PCR reads with MiXCR, one entry per CDR3 protein. Of about 960,000 distinct CDR3 sequences listed, more than 15% are singletons. Sequencing was carried out using blood, either unsorted or a sorted T cell fraction (not recorded which). This receptor was identified in a human donor who was either an allogeneic HSCT recipient or a stem cell or donor lymphocyte infusion donor (not recorded which). It is not recorded whose cells these are; they may come from a transplant donor. This chain joins TRBV25-1 and TRBJ2-7; 11 nucleotides match TRBD2. CDR3 nucleotides: TGTGCCAGCAGTGACAGACTAGCGGGAAAGCAGTACTTC. Its protein is CASSDRLAGKQYF.